Each of the 8 T cell receptor beta chains below was sequenced from the same sample in a study of T-cell reconstitution after alpha-beta-depleted transplantation in children (dated by TCRdb to 2016 to 2017). The library was built by means of PCR. Data came from an Illumina HiSeq 2500. Molecular barcoding was employed in the preparation of TCR libraries, with unique molecular identifiers being used to normalize TCRbeta repertoire quantification. TCRdb reanalyzed the raw reads on its own, using fastp at Q25 for trimming and MiXCR for clone calling, and kept in-frame beta chains. Identical CDR3 proteins give one entry, which carries the most common genes and DNA. The sample records about 480,000 distinct CDR3 sequences, roughly an eighth of which are singletons. Around 6.1% of the sample is held by the ten biggest clonotypes. Specimen: PBMCs from the stem cell graft donor, collected from the stem cell graft. These TCRs come from a human donor who donated a stem cell graft to a child with combined immunodeficiency.

This clonotype has a handful of counts. The chain employs TRBV12-3 or TRBV12-4 and TRBJ2-1; 7 bases agree with TRBD2. CDR3 length: 14 amino acids. V was clipped by 3 bases and J by 7 bases; unmatched bases: 6. CDR3 residues: CASSLNGRINEQFF. Written as DNA, the CDR3 is TGTGCCAGCAGTTTGAACGGGAGGATAAATGAGCAGTTCTTC.

The chain carries TRBV29-1 and TRBJ2-1, with 14 nucleotides matching TRBD2. Trimming removed 6 bases from V and 8 bases from J; junction bases left unmatched: 6. The CDR3 has 14 residues. Germline V CDR1 and CDR2: SQVTM, ANQGSEA. CDR3 amino acids: CSVGTSGSSHEQFF. The CDR3 DNA reads TGCAGCGTCGGGACTAGCGGGAGCAGCCATGAGCAGTTCTTC.

This clonotype has a handful of counts. CDR3 amino acids: CASSHTGDSYEQYF. The CDR3, as DNA: TGTGCCAGCAGTCATACGGGGGACTCCTACGAGCAGTACTTC. The chain recombines TRBV12-3 or TRBV12-4 with TRBJ2-7; D might be TRBD2 (6 bases). Deletions cut 5 bases from V and 0 bases from J, with 11 bases between. This CDR3 is built from 14 residues.

This clonotype was observed a handful of times. The V and J genes are TRBV12-3 or TRBV12-4 and TRBJ1-4, with a weak D call TRBD1 (5 bases). The CDR3 has 14 amino acids. Trimming stripped 5 bases from V and 8 bases from J, with 15 bases between. The CDR3 DNA sequence: TGTGCCAGCAGTCCGGGAGGGGATTGGGAAAAACTGTTTTTT. Protein product: CASSPGGDWEKLFF.

There are many counts of this clonotype. This rearrangement joins TRBV7-2 to TRBJ2-7; D is perhaps TRBD1 (6 bases). Germline values: CDR1 SGHTA, CDR2 FQGNSA. The CDR3 is 13 residues long. Trimming stripped 5 bases from V and 3 bases from J, with 11 bases between. The DNA of the CDR3 is TGTGCCAGCAGCCGGGGACATAGCTACGAGCAGTACTTC. Encoded protein: CASSRGHSYEQYF.

The chain links TRBV5-1 to TRBJ2-1, with 14 bases matching TRBD2. Per the germline V gene, CDR1 is SGHRS and CDR2 is YFSETQ. There are 18 residues in the CDR3. J lost 1 base, V lost 5 bases, and 8 bases had no gene match. CDR3 loop: CASSPGGLAGDSYNEQFF. The DNA of the CDR3 is TGCGCCAGCAGTCCCGGGGGACTAGCGGGAGATTCCTACAATGAGCAGTTCTTC.

In its sample, this clonotype was seen many times. The chain couples TRBV4-3 to TRBJ2-7, with a weak D call TRBD1 (8 bases). The V end lost 4 bases, the J end lost 1 base, and 17 bases lay between the germline ends. CDR3 length equals 16 residues. CDR1 is LGHNA and CDR2 is YSLEER in the germline V gene. The CDR3 coding sequence is TGCGCCAGCAGCCCAAGCGGGACAGGAGAATCCTACGAGCAGTACTTC. Translated, it gives CASSPSGTGESYEQYF.

This clonotype was seen only a few times. V is TRBV16 and J is TRBJ1-1, with D tentatively TRBD1 (5 bases). V was clipped by 7 bases and J by 9 bases, with 18 bases between them. The CDR3 loop spans 13 amino acids. CDR1 and CDR2 (germline): KGHSY, FQNENV. This CDR3 reads CASIPNSGTQAFF. The CDR3 nucleotides read TGTGCCAGCATCCCCAACTCGGGGACCCAAGCTTTCTTT.